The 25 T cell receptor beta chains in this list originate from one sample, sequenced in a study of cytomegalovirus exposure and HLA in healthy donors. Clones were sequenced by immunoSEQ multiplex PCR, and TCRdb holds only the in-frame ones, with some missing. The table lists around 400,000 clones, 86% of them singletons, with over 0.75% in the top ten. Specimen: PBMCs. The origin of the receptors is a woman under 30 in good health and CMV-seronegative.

CDR3 sequence (DNA): TGCAGCGTTGACCCCGGGAGGCAGCACCAAGAGACCCAGTACTTC. Translation: CSVDPGRQHQETQYF. This chain uses TRBV29-1 with TRBJ2-5; the match to TRBD2 covers 7 bases. CDR1 and CDR2 (germline): SQVTM, ANQGSEA. The J segment lost 0 bases and the V segment lost 3 bases, leaving 7 bases of the junction unmatched. The CDR3 is 15 amino acids.

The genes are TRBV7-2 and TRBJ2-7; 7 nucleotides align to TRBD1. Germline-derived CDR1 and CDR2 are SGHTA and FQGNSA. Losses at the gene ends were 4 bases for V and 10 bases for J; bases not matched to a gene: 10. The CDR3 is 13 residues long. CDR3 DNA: TGTGCCAGCAGCTCCAGACAGGGTGACCGTCAGTACTTC. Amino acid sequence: CASSSRQGDRQYF. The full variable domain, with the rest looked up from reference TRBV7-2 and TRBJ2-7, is GAGVSQSPSNKVTEKGKDVELRCDPISGHTALYWYRQSLGQGLEFLIYFQGNSAPDKSGLPSDRFSAERTGGSVSTLTIQRTQQEDSAVYLCASSSRQGDRQYFGPGTRLTVT.

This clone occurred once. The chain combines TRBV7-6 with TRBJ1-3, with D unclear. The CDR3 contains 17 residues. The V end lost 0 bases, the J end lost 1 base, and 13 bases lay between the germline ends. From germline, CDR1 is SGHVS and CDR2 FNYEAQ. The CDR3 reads CASSLAGSHGSGNTIYF. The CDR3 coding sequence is TGTGCCAGCAGCTTAGCGGGCAGCCACGGTTCTGGAAACACCATATATTTT.

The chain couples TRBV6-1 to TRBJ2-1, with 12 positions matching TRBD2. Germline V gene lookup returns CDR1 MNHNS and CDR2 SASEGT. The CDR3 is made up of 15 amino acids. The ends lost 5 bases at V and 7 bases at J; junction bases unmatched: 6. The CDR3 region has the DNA TGTGCCAGCAGTAAGACTAGCGGGAGTAGTAATGAGCAGTTCTTC. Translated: CASSKTSGSSNEQFF.

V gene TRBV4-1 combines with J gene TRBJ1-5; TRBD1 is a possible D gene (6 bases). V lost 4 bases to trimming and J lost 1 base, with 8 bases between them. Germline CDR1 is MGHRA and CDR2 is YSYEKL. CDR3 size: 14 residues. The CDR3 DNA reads TGCGCCAGCAGCCTCAGGGGAAGCAATCAGCCCCAGCATTTT. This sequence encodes CASSLRGSNQPQHF.

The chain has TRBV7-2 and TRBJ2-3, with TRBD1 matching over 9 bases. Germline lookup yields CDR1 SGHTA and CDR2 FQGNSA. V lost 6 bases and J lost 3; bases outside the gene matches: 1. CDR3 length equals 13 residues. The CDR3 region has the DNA TGTGCCAGCAGTGGGACAGGGACAGATACGCAGTATTTT. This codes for CASSGTGTDTQYF.

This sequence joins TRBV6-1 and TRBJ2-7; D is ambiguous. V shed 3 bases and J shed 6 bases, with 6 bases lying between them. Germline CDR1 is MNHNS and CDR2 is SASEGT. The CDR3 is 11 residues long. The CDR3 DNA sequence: TGTGCCAGCAGTGACCTAGGCGAGCAGTACTTC. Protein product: CASSDLGEQYF.

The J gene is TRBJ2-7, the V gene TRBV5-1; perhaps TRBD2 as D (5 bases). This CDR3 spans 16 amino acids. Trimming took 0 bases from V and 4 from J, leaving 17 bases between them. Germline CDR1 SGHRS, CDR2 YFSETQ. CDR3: CASSLDLRSGDYEQYF. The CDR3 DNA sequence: TGCGCCAGCAGCTTGGACCTACGGAGCGGAGATTACGAGCAGTACTTC.

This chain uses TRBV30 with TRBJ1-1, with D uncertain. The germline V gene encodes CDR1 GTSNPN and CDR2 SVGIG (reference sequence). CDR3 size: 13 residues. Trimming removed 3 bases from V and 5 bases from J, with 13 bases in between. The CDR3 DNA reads TGTGCCTGGAGGCCGGGGAGAGGGACTGAAGCTTTCTTT. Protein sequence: CAWRPGRGTEAFF.

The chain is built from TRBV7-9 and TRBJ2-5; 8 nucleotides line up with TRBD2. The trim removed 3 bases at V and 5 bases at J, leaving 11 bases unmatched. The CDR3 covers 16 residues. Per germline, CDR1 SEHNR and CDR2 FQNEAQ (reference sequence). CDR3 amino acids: CASSFRPRGGSETQYF. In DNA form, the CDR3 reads TGTGCCAGCAGCTTTCGTCCCCGGGGGGGCTCGGAGACCCAGTACTTC.

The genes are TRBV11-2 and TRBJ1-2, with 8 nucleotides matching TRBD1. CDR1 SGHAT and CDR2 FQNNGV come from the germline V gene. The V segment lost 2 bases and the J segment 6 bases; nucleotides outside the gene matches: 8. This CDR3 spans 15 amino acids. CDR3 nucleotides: TGTGCCAGCAGCTTATCAGGGGGCCCCGGGCATGGCTACACCTTC. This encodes CASSLSGGPGHGYTF.

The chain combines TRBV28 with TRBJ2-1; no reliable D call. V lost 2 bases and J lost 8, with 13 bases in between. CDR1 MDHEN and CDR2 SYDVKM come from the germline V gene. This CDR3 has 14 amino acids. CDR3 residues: CASSLTPRGDEQFF. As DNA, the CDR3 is TGTGCCAGCAGTTTAACACCCAGAGGAGATGAGCAGTTCTTC. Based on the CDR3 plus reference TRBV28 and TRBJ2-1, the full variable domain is DVKVTQSSRYLVKRTGEKVFLECVQDMDHENMFWYRQDPGLGLRLIYFSYDVKMKEKGDIPEGYSVSREKKERFSLILESASTNQTSMYLCASSLTPRGDEQFFGPGTRLTVL.

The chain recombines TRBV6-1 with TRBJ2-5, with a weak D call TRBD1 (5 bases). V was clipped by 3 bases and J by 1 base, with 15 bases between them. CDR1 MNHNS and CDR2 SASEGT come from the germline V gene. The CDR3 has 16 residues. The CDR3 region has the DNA TGTGCCAGCAGTGATCAAAGGGGCAGCATCCAAGAGACCCAGTACTTC. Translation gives CASSDQRGSIQETQYF.

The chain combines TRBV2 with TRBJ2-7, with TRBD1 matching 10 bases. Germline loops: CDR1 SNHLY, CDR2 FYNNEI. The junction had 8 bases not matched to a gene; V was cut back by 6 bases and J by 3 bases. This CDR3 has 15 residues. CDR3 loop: CASRNTWTGGYEQYF. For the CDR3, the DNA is TGTGCCAGCAGGAATACCTGGACAGGGGGCTACGAGCAGTACTTC. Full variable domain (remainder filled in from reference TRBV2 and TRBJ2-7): EPEVTQTPSHQVTQMGQEVILRCVPISNHLYFYWYRQILGQKVEFLVSFYNNEISEKSEIFDDQFSVERPDGSNFTLKIRSTKLEDSAMYFCASRNTWTGGYEQYFGPGTRLTVT.

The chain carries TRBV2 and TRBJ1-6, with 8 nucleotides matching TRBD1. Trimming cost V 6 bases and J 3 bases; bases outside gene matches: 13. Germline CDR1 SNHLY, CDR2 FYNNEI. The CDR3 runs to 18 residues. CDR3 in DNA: TGTGCCAGCAGGAAACCGGGACAGGCGGGCATCTATAATTCACCCCTCCACTTT. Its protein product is CASRKPGQAGIYNSPLHF.

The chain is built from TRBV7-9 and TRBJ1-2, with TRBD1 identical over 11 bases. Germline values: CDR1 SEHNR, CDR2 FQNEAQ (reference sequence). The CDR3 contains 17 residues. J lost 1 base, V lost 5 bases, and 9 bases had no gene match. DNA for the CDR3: TGTGCCAGCAGCCCTTGGACAGGGGGCCTACTTAACTATGGCTACACCTTC. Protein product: CASSPWTGGLLNYGYTF.

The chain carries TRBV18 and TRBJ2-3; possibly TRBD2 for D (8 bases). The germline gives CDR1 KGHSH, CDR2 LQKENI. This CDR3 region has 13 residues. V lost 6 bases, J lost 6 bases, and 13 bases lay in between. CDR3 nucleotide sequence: TGTGCCAGCTCCCCGGGAGGGGGCGATACGCAGTATTTT. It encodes CASSPGGGDTQYF.

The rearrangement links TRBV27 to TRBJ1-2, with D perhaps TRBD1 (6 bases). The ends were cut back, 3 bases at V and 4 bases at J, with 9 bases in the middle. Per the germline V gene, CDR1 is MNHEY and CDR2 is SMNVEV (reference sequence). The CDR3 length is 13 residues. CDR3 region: CASSFTGIYGYTF. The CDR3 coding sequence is TGTGCCAGCAGTTTTACAGGGATCTATGGCTACACCTTC.

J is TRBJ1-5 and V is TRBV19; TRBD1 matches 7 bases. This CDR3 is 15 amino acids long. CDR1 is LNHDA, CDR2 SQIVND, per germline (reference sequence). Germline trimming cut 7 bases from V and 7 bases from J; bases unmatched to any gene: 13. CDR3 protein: CASNPTGTSSQPQHF. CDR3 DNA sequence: TGTGCCAGTAATCCGACAGGGACCTCTTCCCAGCCCCAGCATTTT.

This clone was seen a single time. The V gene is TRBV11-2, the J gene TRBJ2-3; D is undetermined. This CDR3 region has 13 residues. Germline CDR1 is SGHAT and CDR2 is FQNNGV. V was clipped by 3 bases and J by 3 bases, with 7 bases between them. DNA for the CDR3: TGTGCCAGCAGCTTCTCGGTGACAGATACGCAGTATTTT. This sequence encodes CASSFSVTDTQYF. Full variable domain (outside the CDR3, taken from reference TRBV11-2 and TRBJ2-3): EAGVAQSPRYKIIEKRQSVAFWCNPISGHATLYWYQQILGQGPKLLIQFQNNGVVDDSQLPKDRFSAERLKGVDSTLKIQPAKLEDSAVYLCASSFSVTDTQYFGPGTRLTVL.

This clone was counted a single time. The CDR3 spells CASSPGWGLATGELFF. The CDR3 nucleotides read TGTGCCAGCAGCCCAGGGTGGGGACTAGCGACCGGGGAGCTGTTTTTT. The rearrangement links TRBV11-2 to TRBJ2-2; 10 bases align to TRBD2. The germline V gene encodes CDR1 SGHAT and CDR2 FQNNGV. This CDR3 comprises 16 residues. The J segment lost 5 bases and the V segment lost 5 bases, leaving 8 bases of the junction unmatched.

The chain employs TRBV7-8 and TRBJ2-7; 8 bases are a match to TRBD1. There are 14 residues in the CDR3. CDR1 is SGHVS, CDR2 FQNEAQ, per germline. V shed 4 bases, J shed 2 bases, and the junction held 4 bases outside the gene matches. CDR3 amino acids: CASSSTTGAYEQYF. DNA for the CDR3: TGTGCCAGCAGCTCAACGACAGGGGCCTACGAGCAGTACTTC.

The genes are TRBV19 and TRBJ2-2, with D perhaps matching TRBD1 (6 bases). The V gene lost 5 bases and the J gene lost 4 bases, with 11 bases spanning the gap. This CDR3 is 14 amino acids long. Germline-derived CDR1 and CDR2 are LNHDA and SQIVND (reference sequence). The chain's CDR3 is CASSLGALTGELFF. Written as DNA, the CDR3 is TGTGCCAGTAGTTTGGGGGCGCTCACCGGGGAGCTGTTTTTT.

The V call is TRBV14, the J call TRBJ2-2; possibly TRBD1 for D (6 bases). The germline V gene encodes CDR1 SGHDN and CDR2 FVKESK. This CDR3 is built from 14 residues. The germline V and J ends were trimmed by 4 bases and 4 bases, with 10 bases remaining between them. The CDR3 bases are TGTGCCAGCAGCCTAAACAGGGTCACCGGGGAGCTGTTTTTT. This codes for CASSLNRVTGELFF. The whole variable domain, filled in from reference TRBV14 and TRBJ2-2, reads EAGVTQFPSHSVIEKGQTVTLRCDPISGHDNLYWYRRVMGKEIKFLLHFVKESKQDESGMPNNRFLAERTGGTYSTLKVQPAELEDSGVYFCASSLNRVTGELFFGEGSRLTVL.

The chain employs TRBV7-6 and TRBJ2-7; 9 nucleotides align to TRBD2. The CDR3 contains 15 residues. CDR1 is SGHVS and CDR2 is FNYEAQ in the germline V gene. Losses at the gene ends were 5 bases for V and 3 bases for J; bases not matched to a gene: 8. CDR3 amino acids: CASSPTSGRLYEQYF. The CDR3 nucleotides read TGTGCCAGCAGCCCAACCAGCGGGAGGCTCTACGAGCAGTACTTC.